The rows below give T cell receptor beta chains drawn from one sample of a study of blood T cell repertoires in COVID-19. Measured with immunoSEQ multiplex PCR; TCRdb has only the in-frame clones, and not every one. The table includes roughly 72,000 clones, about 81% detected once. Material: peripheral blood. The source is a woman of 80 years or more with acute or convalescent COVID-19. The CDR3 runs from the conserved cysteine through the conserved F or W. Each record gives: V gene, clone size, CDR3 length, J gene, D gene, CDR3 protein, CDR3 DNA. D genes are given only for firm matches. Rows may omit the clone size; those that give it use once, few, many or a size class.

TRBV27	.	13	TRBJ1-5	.	CASSPAGHQPQHF	TGTGCCAGCAGTCCCGCGGGCCATCAGCCCCAGCATTTT
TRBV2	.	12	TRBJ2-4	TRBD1	CASRGTGNIQYF	TGTGCCAGCAGAGGGACAGGGAACATTCAGTACTTC
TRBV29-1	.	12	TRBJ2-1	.	CSAQRDFNEQFF	TGCAGCGCCCAGCGAGATTTCAATGAGCAGTTCTTC
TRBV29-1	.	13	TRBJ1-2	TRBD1	CSVAWDRVMGYTF	TGCAGCGTTGCCTGGGACAGGGTTATGGGCTACACCTTC
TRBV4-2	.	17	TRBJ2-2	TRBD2	CASSQLGLALSLGELFF	TGTGCCAGCAGCCAACTAGGACTAGCGCTGTCTCTCGGGGAGCTGTTTTTT
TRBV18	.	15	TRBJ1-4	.	CASSPSGMRDEKLFF	TGTGCCAGCTCACCAAGCGGGATGAGGGATGAAAAACTGTTTTTT
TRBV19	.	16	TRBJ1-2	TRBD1	CASSIVPGQVDYGYTF	TGTGCCAGTAGTATAGTACCGGGACAGGTCGACTATGGCTACACCTTC
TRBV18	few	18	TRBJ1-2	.	CASSPRVSTGNKDYGYTF	TGTGCCAGCTCACCACGGGTCTCTACAGGGAATAAAGACTATGGCTACACCTTC
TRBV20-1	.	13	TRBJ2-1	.	CSASSGDYNEQFF	TGCAGTGCTAGTTCAGGGGACTACAATGAGCAGTTCTTC
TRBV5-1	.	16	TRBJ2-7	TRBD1	CASSLAGQGPAYEQYF	TGCGCCAGCAGCTTGGCCGGACAGGGCCCGGCCTACGAGCAGTACTTC
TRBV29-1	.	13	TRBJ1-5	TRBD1	CSVTGGGNQPQHF	TGCAGCGTGACAGGGGGCGGCAATCAGCCCCAGCATTTT
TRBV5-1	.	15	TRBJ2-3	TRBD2	CASSPYSGIGDTQYF	TGCGCCAGCAGCCCCTATAGCGGGATCGGAGATACGCAGTATTTT
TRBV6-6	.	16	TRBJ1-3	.	CASSLDSRISGNTIYF	TGTGCCAGCAGCCTGGACAGCCGGATCTCTGGAAACACCATATATTTT
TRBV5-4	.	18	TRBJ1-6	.	CASSPGGSKSSYNSPLHF	TGTGCCAGCAGCCCGGGGGGCAGCAAGAGCTCCTATAATTCACCCCTCCACTTT
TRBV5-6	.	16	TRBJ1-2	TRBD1	CASSGRDSRLGYGYTF	TGTGCCAGCAGCGGCCGGGACAGCCGTCTCGGCTATGGCTACACCTTC
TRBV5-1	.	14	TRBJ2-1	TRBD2	CASSRLATDNEQFF	TGCGCCAGCAGCCGACTAGCGACCGACAATGAGCAGTTCTTC
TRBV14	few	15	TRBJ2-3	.	CASSQGRPQGDTQYF	TGTGCCAGCAGCCAAGGGCGGCCCCAGGGAGATACGCAGTATTTT
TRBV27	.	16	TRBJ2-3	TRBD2	CASTGLAGVGTDTQYF	TGTGCCAGCACGGGGCTAGCGGGAGTTGGCACAGATACGCAGTATTTT
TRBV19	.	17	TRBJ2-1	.	CASSILTPSPVIDEQFF	TGTGCCAGTAGTATACTGACACCGAGCCCCGTAATCGATGAGCAGTTCTTC
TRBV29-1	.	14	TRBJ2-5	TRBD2	CSVAGTSGKETQYF	TGCAGCGTAGCCGGGACTAGCGGTAAAGAGACCCAGTACTTC
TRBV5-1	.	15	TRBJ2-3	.	CASSWGAGGTDTQYF	TGCGCCAGCAGCTGGGGGGCGGGAGGCACAGATACGCAGTATTTT
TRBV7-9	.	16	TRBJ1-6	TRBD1	CASSLVTGTGYSPLHF	TGTGCCAGCAGCTTAGTAACCGGGACAGGGTATTCACCCCTCCACTTT
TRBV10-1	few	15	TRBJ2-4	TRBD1	CASSETGAAKNIQYF	TGCGCCAGCAGCGAAACAGGGGCGGCCAAAAACATTCAGTACTTC
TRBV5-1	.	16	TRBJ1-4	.	CASSKDTGLGAEKLFF	TGCGCCAGCAGCAAGGATACAGGGTTAGGGGCTGAAAAACTGTTTTTT
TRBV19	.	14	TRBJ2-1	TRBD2	CASSIRGGPSEQFF	TGTGCCAGTAGTATACGGGGAGGGCCCTCTGAGCAGTTCTTC
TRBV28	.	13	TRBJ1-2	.	CASSFLDSYGYTF	TGTGCCAGCAGTTTTTTGGACAGCTATGGCTACACCTTC
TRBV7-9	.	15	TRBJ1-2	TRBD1	CASSLAPGQNYGYTF	TGTGCCAGCAGCTTAGCGCCGGGACAGAACTATGGCTACACCTTC
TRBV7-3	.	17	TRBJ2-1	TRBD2	CASSGTSGSKSYNEQFF	TGTGCCAGCAGCGGGACTAGCGGGAGCAAATCCTACAATGAGCAGTTCTTC
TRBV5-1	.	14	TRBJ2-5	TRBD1	CASSLGQGQETQYF	TGCGCCAGCAGCTTGGGACAGGGTCAAGAGACCCAGTACTTC
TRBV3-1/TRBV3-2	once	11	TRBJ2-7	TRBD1	CASSPGGEQYF	TGTGCCAGCAGCCCAGGGGGCGAGCAGTACTTC
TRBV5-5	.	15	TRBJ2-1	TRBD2	CASSGRGEGHNEQFF	TGTGCCAGCAGCGGCAGAGGGGAGGGACACAATGAGCAGTTCTTC
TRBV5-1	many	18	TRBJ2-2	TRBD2	CASSYYVTSGSIVGELFF	TGCGCCAGCAGCTATTATGTGACTAGCGGGAGTATTGTCGGGGAGCTGTTTTTT
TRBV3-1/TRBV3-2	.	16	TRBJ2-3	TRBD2	CASSQGLAGGADTQYF	TGTGCCAGCAGCCAAGGACTAGCGGGAGGCGCAGATACGCAGTATTTT
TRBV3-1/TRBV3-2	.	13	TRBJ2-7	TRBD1	CASSRQGSYEQYF	TGTGCCAGCAGCCGACAGGGTTCCTACGAGCAGTACTTC
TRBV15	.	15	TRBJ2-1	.	CATSRDVGGYNEQFF	TGTGCCACCAGCAGAGATGTGGGGGGCTACAATGAGCAGTTCTTC
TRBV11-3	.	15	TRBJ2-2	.	CASSLVAGFTGELFF	TGTGCCAGCAGCTTAGTCGCAGGATTCACCGGGGAGCTGTTTTTT
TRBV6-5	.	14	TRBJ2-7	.	CASRANTNSYEQYF	TGTGCCAGCAGGGCAAACACCAACTCCTACGAGCAGTACTTC
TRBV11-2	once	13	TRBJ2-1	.	CASSNRVGLEQFF	TGTGCCAGCAGTAATAGGGTAGGACTTGAGCAGTTCTTC
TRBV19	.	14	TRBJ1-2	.	CATDWGPPNYGYTF	TGTGCCACCGACTGGGGGCCTCCCAACTATGGCTACACCTTC
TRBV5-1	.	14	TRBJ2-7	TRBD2	CATSTTSGSYEQYF	TGCGCCACCTCCACGACTAGCGGGAGCTACGAGCAGTACTTC
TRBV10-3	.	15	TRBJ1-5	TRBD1	CAISVGQGGGQPQHF	TGTGCCATCAGTGTAGGACAGGGTGGGGGTCAGCCCCAGCATTTT